This TCR beta chain was profiled in a study of cytomegalovirus exposure and HLA in healthy donors. Study-wide findings and caveats: Later on, a genetic analysis was performed. It linked a missense variant in DCLRE1C with V- and J-gene trimming of TCR beta. Available immune exposure information was restricted to CMV serostatus only. In vitro checks showed that a few CMV-associated chains really do target CMV antigens. Prior analysis indicated that the majority of TCR beta V segments exhibited productivity approximately 87% or approximately 30% of the time.

A remark on this clone: The antigen is not known.

The V gene end was trimmed by 7 bases and the J gene end by 1 base; junction bases not matched to a gene: 15. CDR1 LNHDA and CDR2 SQIVND come from the germline V gene (reference sequence). This CDR3 has 18 residues. Amplification used 60 Vbeta primers and 13 Jbeta primers. Sequenced by immunoSEQ multiplex PCR; TCRdb stores in-frame clones only, minus some. This sample has under 150,000 clones; about two thirds occur once, and the top ten carry about 4.4%. The specimen sequenced was PBMCs. The sequence came from a man aged 45-65 years in good health and CMV-seropositive. The V and J genes are TRBV19 and TRBJ1-1; 10 bases match TRBD1. CDR3 protein: CASINRGTGAKGNTEAFF. The DNA for the CDR3 is TGTGCCAGTATCAATAGAGGGACAGGGGCTAAGGGGAACACTGAAGCTTTCTTT.